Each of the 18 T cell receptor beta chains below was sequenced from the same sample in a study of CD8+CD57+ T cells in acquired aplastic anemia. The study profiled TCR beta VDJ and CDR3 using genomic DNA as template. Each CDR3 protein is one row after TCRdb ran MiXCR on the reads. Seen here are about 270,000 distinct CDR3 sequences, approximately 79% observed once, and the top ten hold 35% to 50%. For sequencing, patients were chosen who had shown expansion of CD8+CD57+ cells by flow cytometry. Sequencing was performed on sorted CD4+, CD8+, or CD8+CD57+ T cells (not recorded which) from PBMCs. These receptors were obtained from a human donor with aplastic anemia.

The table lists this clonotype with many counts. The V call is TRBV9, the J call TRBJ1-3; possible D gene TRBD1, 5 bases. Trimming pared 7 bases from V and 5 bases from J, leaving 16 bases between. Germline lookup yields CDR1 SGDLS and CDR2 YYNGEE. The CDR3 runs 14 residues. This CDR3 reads CASGEGRGRNTIYF. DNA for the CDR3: TGTGCCAGCGGCGAGGGACGGGGAAGAAACACCATATATTTT.

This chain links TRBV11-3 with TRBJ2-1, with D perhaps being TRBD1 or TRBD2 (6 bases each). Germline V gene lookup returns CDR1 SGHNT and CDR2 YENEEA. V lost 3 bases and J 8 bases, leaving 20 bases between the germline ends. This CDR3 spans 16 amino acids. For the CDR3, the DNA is TGTGCCAGCAGCTTGGGGGGCACAGACGGTCAGGATGAGCAGTTCTTC. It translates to CASSLGGTDGQDEQFF. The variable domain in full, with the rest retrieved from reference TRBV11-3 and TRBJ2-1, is EAGVVQSPRYKIIEKKQPVAFWCNPISGHNTLYWYLQNLGQGPELLIRYENEEAVDDSQLPKDRFSAERLKGVDSTLKIQPAELGDSAVYLCASSLGGTDGQDEQFFGPGTRLTVL.

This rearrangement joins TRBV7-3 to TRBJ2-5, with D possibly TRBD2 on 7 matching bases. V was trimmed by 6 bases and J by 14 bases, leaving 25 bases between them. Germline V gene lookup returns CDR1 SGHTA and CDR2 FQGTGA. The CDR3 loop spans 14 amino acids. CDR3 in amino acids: CASRGGGTDTQYYF. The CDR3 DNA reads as TGTGCCAGCAGGGGCGGGGGCACAGATACGCAGTATTACTTC.

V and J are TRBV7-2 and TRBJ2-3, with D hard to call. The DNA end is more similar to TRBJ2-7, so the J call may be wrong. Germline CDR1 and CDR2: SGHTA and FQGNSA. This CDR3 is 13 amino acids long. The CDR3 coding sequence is TGTGCCAGCAGCTTCGTCGCCACCACTGCGCAGTACTTC. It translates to CASSFVATTAQYF.

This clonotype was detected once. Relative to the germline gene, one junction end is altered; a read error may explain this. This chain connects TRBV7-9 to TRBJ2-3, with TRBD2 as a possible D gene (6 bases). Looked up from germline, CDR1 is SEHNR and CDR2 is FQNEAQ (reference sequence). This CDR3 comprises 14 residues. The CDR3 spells CASSLAGGHDTNVF. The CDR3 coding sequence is TGTGCCAGCAGCTTAGCGGGAGGCCACGATACCAACGTCTTT.

For the CDR3, the DNA is TGTGCCAGCAGCACCGATCTGAGAGGCTACACCTTC. It yields the protein CASSTDLRGYTF. V gene TRBV11-3 combines with J gene TRBJ1-2; no firm D call. With 5 bases removed from V and 8 bases from J, the gap between germline ends came to 12 bases. The CDR3 has 12 residues. CDR1 is SGHNT, CDR2 YENEEA, per germline.

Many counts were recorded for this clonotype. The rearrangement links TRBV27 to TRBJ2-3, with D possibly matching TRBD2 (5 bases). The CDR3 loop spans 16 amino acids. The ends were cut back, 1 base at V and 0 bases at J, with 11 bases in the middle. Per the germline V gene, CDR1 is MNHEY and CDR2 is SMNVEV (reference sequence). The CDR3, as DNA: TGTGCCAGCAGTTTATGGGGAGTAACTAGCACAGATACGCAGTATTTT. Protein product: CASSLWGVTSTDTQYF.

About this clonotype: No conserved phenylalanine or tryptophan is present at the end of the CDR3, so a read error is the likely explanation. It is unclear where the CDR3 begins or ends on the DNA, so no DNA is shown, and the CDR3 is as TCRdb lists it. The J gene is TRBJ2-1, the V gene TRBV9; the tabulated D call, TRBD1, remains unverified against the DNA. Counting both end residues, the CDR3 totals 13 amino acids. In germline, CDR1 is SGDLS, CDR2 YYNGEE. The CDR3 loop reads CASSLGTGDVYEH.

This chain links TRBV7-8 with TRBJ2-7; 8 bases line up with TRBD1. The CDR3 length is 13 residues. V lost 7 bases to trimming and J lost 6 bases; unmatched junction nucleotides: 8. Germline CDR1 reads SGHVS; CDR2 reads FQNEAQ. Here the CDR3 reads CASNPAGGGEQYF. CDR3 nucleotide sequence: TGTGCCAGCAATCCCGCAGGGGGCGGCGAGCAGTACTTC.

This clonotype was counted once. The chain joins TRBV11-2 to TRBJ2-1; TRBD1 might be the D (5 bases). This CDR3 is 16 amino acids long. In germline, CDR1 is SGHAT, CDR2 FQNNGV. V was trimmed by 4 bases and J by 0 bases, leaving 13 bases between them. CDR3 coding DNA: TGTGCCAGCAGCTGGGGCCCACGGTGCTCCTACAATGAGCAGTTCTTC. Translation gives CASSWGPRCSYNEQFF.

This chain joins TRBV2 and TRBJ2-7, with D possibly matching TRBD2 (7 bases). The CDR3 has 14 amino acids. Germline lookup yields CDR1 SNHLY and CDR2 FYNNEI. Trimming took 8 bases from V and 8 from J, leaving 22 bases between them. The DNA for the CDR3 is TGTGCCAGCGGCGGCGGGGGCCTAGATTCCCAGCAGTACGTC. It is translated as CASGGGGLDSQQYV.

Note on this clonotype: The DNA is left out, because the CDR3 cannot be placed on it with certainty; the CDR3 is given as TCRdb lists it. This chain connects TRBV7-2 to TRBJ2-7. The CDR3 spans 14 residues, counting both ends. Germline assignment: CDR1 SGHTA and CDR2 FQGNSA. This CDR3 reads CATSLRPLREQYFF.

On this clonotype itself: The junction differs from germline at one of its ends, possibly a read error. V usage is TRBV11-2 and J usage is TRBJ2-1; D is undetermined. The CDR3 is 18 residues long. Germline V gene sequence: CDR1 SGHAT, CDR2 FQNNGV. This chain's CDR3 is CASTSTFPRDSRYDEQFF. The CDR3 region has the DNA TGTGCCAGCACCAGCACCTTCCCCCGAGACTCCCGCTACGATGAGCAGTTCTTC.

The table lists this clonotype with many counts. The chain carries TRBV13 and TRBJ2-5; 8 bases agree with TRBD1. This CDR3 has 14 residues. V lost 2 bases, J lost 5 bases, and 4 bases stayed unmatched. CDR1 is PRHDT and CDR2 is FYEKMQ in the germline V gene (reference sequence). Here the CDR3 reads CASSLQGAGETQYF. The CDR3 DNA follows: TGTGCCAGCAGCTTACAGGGGGCCGGGGAGACCCAGTACTTC.

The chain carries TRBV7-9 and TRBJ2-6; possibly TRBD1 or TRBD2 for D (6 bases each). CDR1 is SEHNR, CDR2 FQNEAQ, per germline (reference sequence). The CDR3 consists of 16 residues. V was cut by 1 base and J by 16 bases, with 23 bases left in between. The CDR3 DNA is TGTGCCAGCAGCTTAGAGGGAAGCTGGGGGGCCGATGTGCTGACTTTC. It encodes CASSLEGSWGADVLTF.

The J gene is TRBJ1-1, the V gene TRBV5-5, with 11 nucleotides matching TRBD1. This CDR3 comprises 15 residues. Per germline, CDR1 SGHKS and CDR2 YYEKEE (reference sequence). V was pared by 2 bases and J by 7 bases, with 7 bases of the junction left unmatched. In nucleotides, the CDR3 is TGTGCCAGCAGCTTTGCCGGGACAGGGGGGATTGAAGCTTTCTTT. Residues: CASSFAGTGGIEAFF.

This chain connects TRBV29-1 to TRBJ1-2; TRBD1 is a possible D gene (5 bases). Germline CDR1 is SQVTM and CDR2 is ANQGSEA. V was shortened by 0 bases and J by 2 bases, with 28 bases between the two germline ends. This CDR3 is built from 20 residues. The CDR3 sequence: CSVEDRSGSGIGGFNYGYTF. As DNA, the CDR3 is TGCAGCGTTGAAGATAGGTCAGGTTCAGGGATTGGTGGATTCAACTATGGCTACACCTTC. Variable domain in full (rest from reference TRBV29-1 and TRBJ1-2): SAVISQKPSRDICQRGTSLTIQCQVDSQVTMMFWYRQQPGQSLTLIATANQGSEATYESGFVIDKFPISRPNLTFSTLTVSNMSPEDSSIYLCSVEDRSGSGIGGFNYGYTFGSGTRLTVV.

CDR3 nucleotides: TGTGCCAGCAGCTTACACCTGACAGCTTTCTTT. It encodes CASSLHLTAFF. The chain has TRBV11-3 and TRBJ1-1, with D uncertain. Germline V gives CDR1 SGHNT, CDR2 YENEEA. The CDR3 loop spans 11 amino acids. Trimming pared 2 bases from V and 10 bases from J, leaving 8 bases between.